The present entry profiles one T cell receptor (beta chain) with its context. The sample is drawn from a study of blood T cell repertoires in COVID-19. Study context: Whether acute or convalescent, the COVID-19 samples came from the United States, Italy and Spain. Sample material is recorded as cDNA or gDNA derived from T cells, B-cell-depleted T cells, or PBMCs.

In the original analysis: Reference gene primer amplification gave estimated nucleated cell counts. Some clones are missing from TCRdb's copy, which holds only in-frame ones; the method was immunoSEQ multiplex PCR. V and J calls and clone size come straight from that table; D and trimming were deduced from the DNA. This table has about 21,000 clones, around 89% appearing once. The sequencing sample was made of peripheral blood. The clonotype was recovered from a man aged 65 to 79 with active COVID-19.

The CDR3 nucleotides read TGTGCCAGCAGCTTAGGTGGCGGAACGTTGTATAATTCACCCCTCCACTTT. It yields the protein CASSLGGGTLYNSPLHF. The V and J genes are TRBV7-2 and TRBJ1-6; no clear D. Germline V gene data show CDR1 as SGHTA and CDR2 as FQGNSA. V lost 1 base and J 4 bases, leaving 14 bases between the germline ends. There are 17 residues in the CDR3.